This T cell receptor beta chain originates from a study of blood T cell repertoires in COVID-19. Background on the study: Samples of COVID-19 (acute and convalescent) were obtained from the United States, Italy and Spain. T cells, B-cell-depleted T cells, or PBMCs provided the cDNA or gDNA that served as material.

As processed by the authors: Nucleated cell number was recorded as an estimate derived from reference gene primer amplification. The data were produced by immunoSEQ multiplex PCR, yet TCRdb's version contains in-frame clones alone and is incomplete. V and J calls and clone size are as listed in that table; D and trimming were resolved from the DNA. The sample contains roughly 26,000 clones, around nine tenths of which appear only once. CDR3 size: 15 residues. Germline V lookup: CDR1 SGHRS, CDR2 YFSETQ. V was pared by 4 bases and J by 0 bases, with 3 bases of the junction left unmatched. This TCR derives from a man aged 70-80 years with acute or convalescent COVID-19. The sequencing input was peripheral blood. The chain carries TRBV5-1 and TRBJ2-3; 9 nucleotides align to TRBD1. CDR3 in amino acids: CASSPQGASTDTQYF. The CDR3 coding sequence is TGCGCCAGCAGCCCACAGGGGGCGAGCACAGATACGCAGTATTTT.